This TCR beta chain appears in the sequencing data of a study of blood T cell repertoires in COVID-19. Study-wide context: The United States, Italy and Spain supplied acute and convalescent COVID-19 samples.

The assay was immunoSEQ multiplex PCR, and TCRdb's table has in-frame clones only and misses some. The profile shows about 75,000 clones, 80% to 95% of them singletons. The CDR3 loop spans 16 amino acids. Per the germline V gene, CDR1 is SGHRS and CDR2 is YFSETQ. The V segment lost 0 bases and the J segment 4 bases; nucleotides outside the gene matches: 7. The sample comprised peripheral blood. This TCR was recovered from a human donor in a cohort sampled during active COVID-19. The chain joins TRBV5-1 to TRBJ2-7, with 10 nucleotides matching TRBD2. The CDR3 coding sequence is TGCGCCAGCAGCTTGGAAATGACTAGCGGGTCGTACGAGCAGTACTTC. Its protein is CASSLEMTSGSYEQYF.